This T cell receptor (beta chain) is drawn from a study of blood T cell repertoires in COVID-19. How the authors handled the data: The assay estimated nucleated cells by amplifying reference gene primers. The assay was immunoSEQ multiplex PCR, and TCRdb's table has in-frame clones only and misses some. That table gives V, J and clone size, and the DNA gave D and trimming. The sample yields some 42,000 clones, approximately 90% seen once. With 6 bases clipped from V and 10 bases from J, the junction kept 9 bases outside the gene matches. The CDR3 spans 13 residues. Germline V gene data show CDR1 as SNHLY and CDR2 as FYNNEI.

The genes are TRBV2 and TRBJ1-2; TRBD1 aligns across 9 bases. This clonotype originated in a human donor in a cohort sampled during active COVID-19. Sequencing was done on a sample of peripheral blood. In DNA form, the CDR3 reads TGTGCCAGCAGCGCCGGGACAGGGAGGTTCTACACCTTC. This codes for CASSAGTGRFYTF. The entire variable domain, with the rest obtained from reference TRBV2 and TRBJ1-2, is as follows: EPEVTQTPSHQVTQMGQEVILRCVPISNHLYFYWYRQILGQKVEFLVSFYNNEISEKSEIFDDQFSVERPDGSNFTLKIRSTKLEDSAMYFCASSAGTGRFYTFGSGTRLTVV.